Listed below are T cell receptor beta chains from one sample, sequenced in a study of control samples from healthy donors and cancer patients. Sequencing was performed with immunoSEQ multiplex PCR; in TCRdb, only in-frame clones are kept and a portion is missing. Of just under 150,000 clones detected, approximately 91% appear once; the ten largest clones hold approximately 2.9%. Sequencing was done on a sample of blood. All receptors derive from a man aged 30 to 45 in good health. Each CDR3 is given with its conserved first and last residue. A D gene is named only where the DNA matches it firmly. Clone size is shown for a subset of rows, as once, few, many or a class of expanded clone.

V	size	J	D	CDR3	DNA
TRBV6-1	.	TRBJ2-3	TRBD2	CASSAGLLAGGLHTDTQYF	TGTGCCAGCAGTGCGGGACTACTAGCGGGGGGGTTACACACAGATACGCAGTATTTT
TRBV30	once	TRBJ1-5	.	CAWSRGFSNQPQHF	TGTGCCTGGAGTAGGGGGTTTAGCAATCAGCCCCAGCATTTT
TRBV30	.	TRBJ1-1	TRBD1	CAWSDRGGAFF	TGTGCCTGGAGTGACAGGGGAGGGGCTTTCTTT
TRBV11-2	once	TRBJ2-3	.	CASSLASGINTQYF	TGTGCCAGCAGCCTGGCGTCAGGGATTAATACGCAGTATTTT
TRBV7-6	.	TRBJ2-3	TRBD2	CASSLSGGGPTDTQYF	TGTGCCAGCAGCTTAAGCGGGGGGGGACCCACAGATACGCAGTATTTT
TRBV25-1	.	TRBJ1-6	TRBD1	CASSASYGTGTGNSPLHF	TGTGCCAGCAGTGCGAGTTACGGGACAGGGACCGGTAATTCACCCCTCCACTTT
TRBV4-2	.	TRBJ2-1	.	CASSQDFQGLSYNEQFF	TGTGCCAGCAGCCAAGATTTCCAGGGGCTCTCCTACAATGAGCAGTTCTTC
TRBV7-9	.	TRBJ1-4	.	CASSLGDGYNEKLFF	TGTGCCAGCAGCTTAGGGGACGGATATAATGAAAAACTGTTTTTT
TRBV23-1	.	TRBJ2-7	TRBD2	CASSQYSGESSYEQYF	TGCGCCAGCAGTCAATATAGCGGGGAGAGCTCCTACGAGCAGTACTTC
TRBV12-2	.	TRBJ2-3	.	CAHPSCASGGTDTQYF	TGTGCCCACCCTTCCTGTGCTAGCGGGGGCACAGATACGCAGTATTTT
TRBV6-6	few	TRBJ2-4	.	CASSPGSGDIQYF	TGTGCCAGCAGCCCCGGGTCCGGTGACATTCAGTACTTC
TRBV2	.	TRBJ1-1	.	CASSTGRGTEAFF	TGTGCCAGCAGTACAGGGAGAGGGACTGAAGCTTTCTTT
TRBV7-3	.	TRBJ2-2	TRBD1	CASSFGTGRNTGELFF	TGTGCCAGCAGCTTTGGGACAGGGAGGAACACCGGGGAGCTGTTTTTT
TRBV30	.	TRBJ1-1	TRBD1	CAWSSTGWAEAFF	TGTGCCTGGAGTTCGACAGGGTGGGCTGAAGCTTTCTTT
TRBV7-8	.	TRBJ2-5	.	CASSLDQGWETQYF	TGTGCCAGCAGCTTAGATCAAGGCTGGGAGACCCAGTACTTC
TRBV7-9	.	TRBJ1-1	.	CASSLAGLGAGTEAFF	TGTGCCAGCAGCTTAGCAGGTCTGGGGGCAGGAACTGAAGCTTTCTTT
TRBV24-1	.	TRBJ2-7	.	CATSRDTSYEQYF	TGTGCCACCAGTCGGGACACCAGCTACGAGCAGTACTTC
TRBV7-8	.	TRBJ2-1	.	CASSIGGSSYNEQFF	TGTGCCAGCAGCATCGGTGGGAGCTCCTACAATGAGCAGTTCTTC
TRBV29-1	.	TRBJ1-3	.	CSADGGTGNTIYF	TGCAGCGCCGACGGGGGAACTGGAAACACCATATATTTT
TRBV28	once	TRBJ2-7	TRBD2	CASSFAKRGRGQYF	TGTGCCAGCAGTTTTGCCAAGCGGGGGCGGGGGCAGTACTTC
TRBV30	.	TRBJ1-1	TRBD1	CAWTPRTGAEAFF	TGTGCCTGGACCCCTCGGACAGGGGCTGAAGCTTTCTTT
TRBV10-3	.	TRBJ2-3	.	CALRRDKKDTQYF	TGTGCCCTCCGTCGGGACAAGAAGGATACGCAGTATTTT
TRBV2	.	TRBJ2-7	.	CASSEYGFYEQYF	TGTGCCAGCAGTGAATATGGGTTCTACGAGCAGTACTTC
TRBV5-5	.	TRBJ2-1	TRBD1	CASSPGQGSYNEQFF	TGTGCCAGCAGCCCGGGACAGGGGTCCTACAATGAGCAGTTCTTC
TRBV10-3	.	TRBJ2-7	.	CAISDQGRPVDAYEQYF	TGTGCCATCAGTGATCAGGGCAGGCCAGTCGATGCGTACGAGCAGTACTTC
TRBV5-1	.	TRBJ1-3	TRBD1	CASSLAGTGGGNTIYF	TGCGCCAGCAGCTTGGCCGGGACAGGGGGAGGAAACACCATATATTTT